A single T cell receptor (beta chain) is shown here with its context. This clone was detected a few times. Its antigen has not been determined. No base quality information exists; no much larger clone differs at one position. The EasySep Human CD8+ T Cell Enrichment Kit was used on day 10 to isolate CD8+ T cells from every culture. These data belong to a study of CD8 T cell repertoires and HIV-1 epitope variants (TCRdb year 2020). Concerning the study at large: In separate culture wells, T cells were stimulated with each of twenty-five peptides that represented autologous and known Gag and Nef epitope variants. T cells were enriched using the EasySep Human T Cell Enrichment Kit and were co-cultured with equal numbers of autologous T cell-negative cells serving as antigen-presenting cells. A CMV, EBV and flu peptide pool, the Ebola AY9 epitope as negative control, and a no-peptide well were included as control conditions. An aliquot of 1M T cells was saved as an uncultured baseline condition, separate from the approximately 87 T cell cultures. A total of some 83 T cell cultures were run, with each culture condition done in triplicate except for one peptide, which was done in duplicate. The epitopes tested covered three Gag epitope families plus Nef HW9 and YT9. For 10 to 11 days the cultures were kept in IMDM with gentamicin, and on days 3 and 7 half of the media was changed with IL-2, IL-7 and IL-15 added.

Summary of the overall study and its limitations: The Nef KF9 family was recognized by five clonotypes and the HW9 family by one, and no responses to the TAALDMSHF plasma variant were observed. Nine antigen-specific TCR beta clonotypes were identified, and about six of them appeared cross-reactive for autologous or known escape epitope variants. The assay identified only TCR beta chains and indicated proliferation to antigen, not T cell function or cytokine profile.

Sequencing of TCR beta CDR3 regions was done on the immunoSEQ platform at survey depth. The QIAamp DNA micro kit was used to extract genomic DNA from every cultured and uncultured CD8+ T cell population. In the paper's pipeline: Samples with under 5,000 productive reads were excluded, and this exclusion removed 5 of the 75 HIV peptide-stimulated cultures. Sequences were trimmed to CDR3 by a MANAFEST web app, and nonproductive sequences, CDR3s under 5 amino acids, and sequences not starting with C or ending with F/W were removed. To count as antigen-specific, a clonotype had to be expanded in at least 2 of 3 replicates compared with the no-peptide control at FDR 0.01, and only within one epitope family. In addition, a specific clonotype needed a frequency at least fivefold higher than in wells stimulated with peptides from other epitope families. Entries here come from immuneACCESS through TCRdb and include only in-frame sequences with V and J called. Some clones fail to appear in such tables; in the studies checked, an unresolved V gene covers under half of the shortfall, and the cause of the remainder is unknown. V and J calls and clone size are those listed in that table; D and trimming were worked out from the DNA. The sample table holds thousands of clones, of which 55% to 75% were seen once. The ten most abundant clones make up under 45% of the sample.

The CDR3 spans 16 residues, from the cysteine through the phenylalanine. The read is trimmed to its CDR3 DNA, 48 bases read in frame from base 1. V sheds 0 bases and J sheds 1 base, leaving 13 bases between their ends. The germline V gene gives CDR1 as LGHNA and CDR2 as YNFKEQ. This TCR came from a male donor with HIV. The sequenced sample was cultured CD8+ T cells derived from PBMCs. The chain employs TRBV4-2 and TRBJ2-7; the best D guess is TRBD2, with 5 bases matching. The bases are TGTGCCAGCAGCCAAGACGCGGGCCCAACTTCCTACGAGCAGTACTTC. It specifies CASSQDAGPTSYEQYF.